This T cell receptor beta chain was captured by sequencing in a study of blood T cell repertoires in COVID-19. Study-wide background: The cDNA or gDNA used as material had been derived from T cells, B-cell-depleted T cells, or PBMCs.

Only one count was recorded for this clone. The CDR3 contains 16 residues. V gave up 4 bases and J gave up 7 bases; unmatched junction bases: 12. Germline CDR1 is SGHNT and CDR2 is YYREEE (reference sequence). In the source study's methods: The authors estimated nucleated cell counts from reference gene primer amplification. Clones were read by immunoSEQ multiplex PCR, and TCRdb kept only the in-frame ones, dropping some. That table is the source of V, J and clone size, and D and trimming were worked out from the DNA. The sample holds around 260,000 clones, roughly 90% seen once. The genes are TRBV5-4 and TRBJ1-1; TRBD1 aligns across 11 bases. The clonotype originates from a man aged 25 to 40 with acute or convalescent COVID-19. Sequences were obtained from peripheral blood. CDR3 amino acids: CASSPPGQGAWGEAFF. The CDR3 DNA sequence: TGTGCCAGCAGCCCACCAGGACAGGGGGCATGGGGTGAAGCTTTCTTT.